The rows below give T cell receptor beta chains drawn from one sample of a study of hypomethylating agent response in myelodysplastic syndrome. Only in-frame clones appear in the TCRdb table, and some are missing; sequencing was by immunoSEQ multiplex PCR. The sample gives 7,000 or so clones, around 87% of which show up once; roughly 16% is in the top ten. This specimen consisted of bone marrow, obtained before or after starting hypomethylating agent treatment for myelodysplastic syndrome (not recorded which). These receptors were collected from a human donor with myelodysplastic syndrome. Each CDR3 is given with its conserved first and last residue. D genes are given only for firm matches. Clone size is stated in some rows and not others, as once, few, many or a class when expanded.

v_gene	d_gene	j_gene	abundance	CDR3aa	CDR3nt
TRBV19	NA	TRBJ1-5	NA	CASSLTGEGQPQHF	TGTGCCAGTAGCCTGACAGGTGAGGGCCAGCCCCAGCATTTT
TRBV27	TRBD1	TRBJ1-2	NA	CASSPTGTGHLFSPYYGYTF	TGTGCCAGCAGTCCAACCGGGACAGGGCACCTTTTCTCTCCTTATTATGGCTACACCTTC
TRBV29-1	NA	TRBJ1-1	NA	CSAGGREDTEAFF	TGCAGCGCCGGTGGGAGGGAGGACACTGAAGCTTTCTTT
TRBV27	NA	TRBJ1-4	NA	CASSRGGNEKLFF	TGTGCCAGCAGCCGTGGCGGAAATGAAAAACTGTTTTTT
TRBV28	NA	TRBJ1-2	once	CASSFPGRGGGYTF	TGTGCCAGCAGTTTCCCGGGAAGAGGGGGTGGCTACACCTTC
TRBV6-5	NA	TRBJ1-2	NA	CASSYSGYGYTF	TGTGCCAGCAGTTACTCAGGTTATGGCTACACCTTC
TRBV5-4	NA	TRBJ1-4	NA	CASSDGGGKLFF	TGTGCCAGCAGCGACGGAGGAGGAAAACTGTTTTTT
TRBV6-1	NA	TRBJ2-3	once	CASSRARTDTQYF	TGTGCCAGCAGTAGGGCCCGCACAGATACGCAGTATTTT
TRBV29-1	NA	TRBJ1-2	NA	CSGVQGNYGYTF	TGCAGCGGGGTTCAGGGTAACTATGGCTACACCTTC
TRBV15	NA	TRBJ1-1	NA	CATSRTRGDTEAFF	TGTGCCACCAGCAGGACTAGGGGGGACACTGAAGCTTTCTTT
TRBV2	TRBD2	TRBJ2-1	NA	CASSDRGASGGRGSNEQFF	TGTGCCAGCAGTGATAGGGGTGCTAGCGGGGGCAGGGGTTCCAATGAGCAGTTCTTC
TRBV9	TRBD2	TRBJ2-2	NA	CASSPSGGATGELFF	TGTGCCAGCAGCCCTAGCGGGGGGGCAACCGGGGAGCTGTTTTTT
TRBV19	TRBD1	TRBJ1-2	NA	CASRLQQGGSYGYTF	TGTGCCAGTAGGCTTCAACAGGGGGGTTCCTATGGCTACACCTTC
TRBV7-9	NA	TRBJ1-1	NA	CASSSTMDGENTEAFF	TGTGCCAGCAGCTCAACCATGGACGGAGAGAACACTGAAGCTTTCTTT
TRBV5-1	TRBD2	TRBJ2-1	once	CASIQASGSYNEQFF	TGCGCCAGCATCCAGGCTAGCGGATCCTACAATGAGCAGTTCTTC
TRBV27	TRBD1	TRBJ2-1	NA	CASSLPFRDRVYNEQFF	TGTGCCAGCAGTTTACCCTTCCGGGACAGGGTTTACAATGAGCAGTTCTTC
TRBV2	NA	TRBJ1-6	NA	CASSGQSNNSPLHF	TGTGCCAGCAGTGGGCAGAGTAATAATTCACCCCTCCACTTT
TRBV4-1	NA	TRBJ2-1	NA	CASSQVLEDRREQFF	TGCGCCAGCAGCCAAGTTCTGGAAGACAGGAGGGAGCAGTTCTTC
TRBV30	NA	TRBJ1-5	NA	CAWSVGWDQPQHF	TGTGCCTGGAGTGTAGGGTGGGATCAGCCCCAGCATTTT
TRBV6-6	NA	TRBJ1-2	few	CASSPTGQGYGYTF	TGTGCCAGCAGTCCAACAGGGCAGGGTTATGGCTACACCTTC
TRBV18	TRBD2	TRBJ2-2	NA	CASSPRPGGTSTGELFF	TGTGCCAGCTCACCACGGCCGGGGGGGACGAGCACCGGGGAGCTGTTTTTT
TRBV9	NA	TRBJ1-6	few	CASSGHRGGSYNSPLHF	TGTGCCAGCAGCGGCCACCGGGGGGGATCCTATAATTCACCCCTCCACTTT
TRBV7-7	NA	TRBJ2-5	NA	CASSATRGRQETQYF	TGTGCTAGCAGCGCAACGAGGGGGAGGCAAGAGACCCAGTACTTC
TRBV5-6	NA	TRBJ1-6	NA	CASSLYSYNSPLHF	TGTGCCAGCAGTCTGTACTCTTATAATTCACCCCTCCACTTT
TRBV2	TRBD1	TRBJ2-2	NA	CASSEKGQDTGELFF	TGTGCCAGCAGTGAAAAGGGACAGGACACCGGGGAGCTGTTTTTT
TRBV6-5	NA	TRBJ2-6	NA	CASSSGDGGANVLTF	TGTGCCAGCAGTTCGGGGGACGGGGGAGCCAACGTCCTGACTTTC
TRBV6-1	TRBD1	TRBJ2-2	NA	CASSVDRGITGELFF	TGTGCCAGCAGCGTGGACAGGGGGATCACCGGGGAGCTGTTTTTT
TRBV6-1	NA	TRBJ2-7	medium-sized	CASSIERGEQYF	TGTGCCAGCAGTATCGAAAGGGGCGAGCAGTACTTC
TRBV5-1	TRBD1	TRBJ1-2	NA	CASSSGQGFNEAGYTF	TGCGCCAGCAGCTCGGGACAGGGTTTTAACGAGGCCGGCTACACCTTC
TRBV2	NA	TRBJ2-2	NA	CASSFNTRGWEDTGELFF	TGTGCCAGCAGCTTCAACACCCGAGGGTGGGAAGACACCGGGGAGCTGTTTTTT
TRBV7-9	NA	TRBJ2-1	NA	CASSPRVRNEQFF	TGTGCCAGCAGCCCCCGTGTCCGGAATGAGCAGTTCTTC
TRBV7-8	NA	TRBJ1-3	NA	CASSFGVSGNTIYF	TGTGCCAGCAGCTTCGGGGTCTCTGGAAACACCATATATTTT
TRBV7-8	NA	TRBJ1-5	NA	CASSLGGYQPQHF	TGTGCCAGCAGCTTAGGGGGATATCAGCCCCAGCATTTT
TRBV6-1	TRBD1	TRBJ1-1	NA	CASTDRQGTIKAFF	TGTGCCAGCACGGACAGACAGGGAACAATCAAAGCTTTCTTT
TRBV6-1	TRBD1	TRBJ1-5	NA	CASSFDRGNRPQHF	TGTGCCAGCAGTTTCGACAGGGGCAATCGGCCCCAGCATTTT
TRBV30	TRBD1	TRBJ1-2	once	CAWRAPGQANYGYTF	TGTGCCTGGAGGGCCCCAGGACAGGCAAACTATGGCTACACCTTC
TRBV30	NA	TRBJ1-1	NA	CALSRAGNTEAFF	TGTGCCTTGAGCCGGGCAGGGAACACTGAAGCTTTCTTT
TRBV6-1	NA	TRBJ2-3	NA	CASSDMADTQYF	TGTGCCAGCAGTGACATGGCAGATACGCAGTATTTT
TRBV29-1	NA	TRBJ2-7	NA	CSVEDKDEAYEQYF	TGCAGCGTTGAAGATAAGGATGAGGCCTACGAGCAGTACTTC
TRBV5-1	NA	TRBJ1-6	NA	CASSLDTDNSPLHF	TGCGCCAGCAGCTTGGACACTGATAATTCACCCCTCCACTTT
TRBV4-1	NA	TRBJ1-1	NA	CASSQDRSGLMNTEAFF	TGCGCCAGCAGCCAAGATCGAAGCGGGTTGATGAACACTGAAGCTTTCTTT
TRBV7-9	TRBD2	TRBJ2-2	NA	CASSPRFGPSGGNTGELFF	TGTGCCAGCAGCCCCCGATTTGGTCCTAGCGGGGGGAACACCGGGGAGCTGTTTTTT
TRBV7-2	NA	TRBJ1-3	NA	CASSLATGRQNTIYF	TGTGCCAGCAGCTTAGCAACAGGGAGACAAAACACCATATATTTT
TRBV18	TRBD1	TRBJ1-5	NA	CASSPAGGYSNQPQHF	TGTGCCAGCTCACCTGCAGGGGGTTATAGCAATCAGCCCCAGCATTTT
TRBV7-9	NA	TRBJ1-2	NA	CASSPDKRDGYTF	TGTGCCAGCAGCCCGGACAAGAGGGATGGCTACACCTTC
TRBV10-1	NA	TRBJ2-3	NA	CASSDSMVSTDTQYF	TGCGCCAGCAGTGACTCTATGGTCAGCACAGATACGCAGTATTTT
TRBV10-1	NA	TRBJ2-1	NA	CASSDRVGAYNEQFF	TGCGCCAGCAGTGACAGGGTAGGGGCCTACAATGAGCAGTTCTTC
TRBV9	TRBD2	TRBJ2-2	NA	CASSRLAGGHNTGELFF	TGTGCCAGCAGTAGGTTAGCGGGGGGGCATAACACCGGGGAGCTGTTTTTT
TRBV5-1	NA	TRBJ2-3	NA	CASSLGQSTDTQYF	TGCGCCAGCAGCTTGGGACAGAGCACAGATACGCAGTATTTT
TRBV29-1	TRBD1	TRBJ2-2	NA	CSVGTGAVLGTGELFF	TGCAGCGTCGGGACAGGGGCCGTCCTCGGGACCGGGGAGCTGTTTTTT
TRBV19	TRBD2	TRBJ2-3	NA	CASNPGGGTDTQYF	TGTGCCAGTAACCCGGGAGGGGGCACAGATACGCAGTATTTT
TRBV14	TRBD2	TRBJ2-3	NA	CASSPIKTSGEDTQYF	TGTGCCAGCAGCCCGATTAAGACTAGCGGGGAAGATACGCAGTATTTT
TRBV7-9	TRBD1	TRBJ1-4	NA	CASSQTGGIEKLFF	TGTGCCAGCAGCCAAACAGGGGGCATTGAAAAACTGTTTTTT